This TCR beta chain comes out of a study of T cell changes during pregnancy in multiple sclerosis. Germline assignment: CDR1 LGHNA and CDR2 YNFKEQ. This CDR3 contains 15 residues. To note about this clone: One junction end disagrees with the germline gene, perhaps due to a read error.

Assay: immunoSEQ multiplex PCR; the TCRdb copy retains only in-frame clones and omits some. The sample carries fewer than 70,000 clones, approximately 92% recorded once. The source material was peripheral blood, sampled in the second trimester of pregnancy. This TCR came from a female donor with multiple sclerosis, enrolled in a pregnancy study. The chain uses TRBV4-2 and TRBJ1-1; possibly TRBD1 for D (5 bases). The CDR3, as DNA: TGTGCCAGCAGCCCAAGGGCAGGGATGAATACTGAAGCTTTCTTT. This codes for CASSPRAGMNTEAFF.